Listed here is a single T cell receptor (beta chain). This sample was included in a study of blood T cell repertoires in COVID-19. In the study overall: Samples came from the United States, Italy and Spain, spanning acute and convalescent COVID-19. Sources were T cells, B-cell-depleted T cells, or PBMCs; the material itself was cDNA or gDNA.

This CDR3 has 15 amino acids. Trimming removed 6 bases from V and 5 bases from J; junction bases left unmatched: 6. Germline V CDR1 and CDR2: SEHNR, FQNEAQ (reference sequence). In the source study's methods: Reference gene primer amplification gave nucleated cell count estimates. Libraries were prepared by immunoSEQ multiplex PCR; TCRdb keeps only in-frame clonotypes and omits some of them. The V and J calls and clone size are taken from that table; D and trimming were inferred from the DNA. The sample gives fewer than 20,000 clones, approximately 90% of which show up once; approximately 4.3% is in the top ten.

The chain couples TRBV7-9 to TRBJ2-2; TRBD2 agrees at 10 bases. The sequenced sample was peripheral blood. This receptor was taken from a man in his 60s with active COVID-19. The CDR3 loop is CASRSSGGSTGELFF. DNA for the CDR3: TGTGCCAGCAGATCTAGCGGGGGCAGTACCGGGGAGCTGTTTTTT. The variable domain in full, with the rest retrieved from reference TRBV7-9 and TRBJ2-2, is DTGVSQNPRHKITKRGQNVTFRCDPISEHNRLYWYRQTLGQGPEFLTYFQNEAQLEKSRLLSDRFSAERPKGSFSTLEIQRTEQGDSAMYLCASRSSGGSTGELFFGEGSRLTVL.